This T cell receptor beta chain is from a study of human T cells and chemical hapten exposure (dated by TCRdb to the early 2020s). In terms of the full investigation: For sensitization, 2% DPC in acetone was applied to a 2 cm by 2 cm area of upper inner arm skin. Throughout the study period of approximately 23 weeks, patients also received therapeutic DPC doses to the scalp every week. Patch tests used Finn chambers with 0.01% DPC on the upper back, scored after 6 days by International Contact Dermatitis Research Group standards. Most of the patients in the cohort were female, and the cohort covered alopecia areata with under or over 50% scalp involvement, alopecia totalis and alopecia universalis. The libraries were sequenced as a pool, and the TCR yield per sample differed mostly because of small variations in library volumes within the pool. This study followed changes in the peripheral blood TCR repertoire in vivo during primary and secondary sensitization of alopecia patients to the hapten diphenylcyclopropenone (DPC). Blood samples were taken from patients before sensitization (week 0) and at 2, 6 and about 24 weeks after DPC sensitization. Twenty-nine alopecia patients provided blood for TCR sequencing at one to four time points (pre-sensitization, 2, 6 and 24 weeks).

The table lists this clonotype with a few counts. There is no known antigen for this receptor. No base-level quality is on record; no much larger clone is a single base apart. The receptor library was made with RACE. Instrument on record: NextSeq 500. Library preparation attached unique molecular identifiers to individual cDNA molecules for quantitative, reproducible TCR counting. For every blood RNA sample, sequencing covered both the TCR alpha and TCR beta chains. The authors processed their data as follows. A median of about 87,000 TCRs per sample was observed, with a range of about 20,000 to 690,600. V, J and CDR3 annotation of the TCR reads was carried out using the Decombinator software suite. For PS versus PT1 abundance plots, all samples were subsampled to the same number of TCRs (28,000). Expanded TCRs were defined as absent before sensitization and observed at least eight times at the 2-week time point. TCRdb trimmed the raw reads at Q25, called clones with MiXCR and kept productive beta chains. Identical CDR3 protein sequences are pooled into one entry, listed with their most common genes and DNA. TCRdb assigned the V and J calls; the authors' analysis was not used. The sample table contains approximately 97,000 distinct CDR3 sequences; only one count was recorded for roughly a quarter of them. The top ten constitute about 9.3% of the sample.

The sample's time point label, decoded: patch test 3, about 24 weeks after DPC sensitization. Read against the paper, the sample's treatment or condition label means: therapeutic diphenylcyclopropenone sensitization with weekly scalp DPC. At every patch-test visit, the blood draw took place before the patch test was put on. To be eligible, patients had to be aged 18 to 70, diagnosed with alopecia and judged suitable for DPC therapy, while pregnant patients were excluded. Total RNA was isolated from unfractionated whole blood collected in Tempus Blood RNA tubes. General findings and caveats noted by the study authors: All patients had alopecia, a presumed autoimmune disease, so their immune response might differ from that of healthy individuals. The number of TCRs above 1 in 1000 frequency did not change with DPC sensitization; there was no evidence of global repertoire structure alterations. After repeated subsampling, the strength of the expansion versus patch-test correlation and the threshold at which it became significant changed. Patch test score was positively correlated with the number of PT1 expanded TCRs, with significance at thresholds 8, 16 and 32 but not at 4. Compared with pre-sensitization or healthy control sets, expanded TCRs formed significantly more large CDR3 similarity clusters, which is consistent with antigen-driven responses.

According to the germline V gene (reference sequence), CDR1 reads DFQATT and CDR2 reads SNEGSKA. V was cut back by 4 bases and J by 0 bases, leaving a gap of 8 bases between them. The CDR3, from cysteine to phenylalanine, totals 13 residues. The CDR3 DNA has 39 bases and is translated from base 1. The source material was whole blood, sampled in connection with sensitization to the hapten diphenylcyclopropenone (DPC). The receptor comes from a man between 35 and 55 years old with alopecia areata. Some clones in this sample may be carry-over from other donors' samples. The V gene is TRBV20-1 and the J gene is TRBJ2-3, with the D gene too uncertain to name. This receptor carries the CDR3 CSATGGSTDTQYF. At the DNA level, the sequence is TGCAGTGCTACAGGCGGAAGCACAGATACGCAGTATTTT.